These 18 T cell receptor beta chains were all obtained from the same sample, sequenced in a study of graft-versus-host responses after intestinal transplantation. The antigens of these receptors remain unknown. Using immunoSEQ multiplex PCR, the repertoire was profiled, and TCRdb retains in-frame clones only, with some absent. The data show approximately 97,000 clones, with around 92% seen just once and approximately 0.18% held by the top ten. Sequencing used unstimulated CD4+ T cells sorted from spleen or lymph node cells, obtained before transplant. The receptor source for this set is a human donor who was the organ donor for an intestinal transplant.

V and J are TRBV4-2 and TRBJ2-2; TRBD2 matches at 10 bases. V lost 0 bases and J lost 6; bases outside the gene matches: 7. The CDR3 loop spans 17 amino acids. In germline, CDR1 is LGHNA, CDR2 YNFKEQ. CDR3 region: CASSQDKAGGSSGELFF. The CDR3 DNA sequence: TGTGCCAGCAGCCAAGATAAAGCGGGGGGGAGCTCCGGGGAGCTGTTTTTT.

This chain joins TRBV4-3 and TRBJ2-5; tentatively, D is TRBD1 (7 bases). The J call may be in error: the DNA end matches TRBJ2-7 better. The V gene's germline CDR1 is LGHNA and CDR2 YSLEER. The CDR3 extends over 16 amino acids. The DNA for the CDR3 is TGCGCCAGCAGCCAAGGGAGGGGGCATCAATCATACGAGCAGTACTTC. This sequence encodes CASSQGRGHQSYEQYF.

The chain employs TRBV9 and TRBJ2-5, with 8 bases aligning to TRBD1. Trimming took 5 bases from V and 5 from J; bases not matched to a gene: 11. Germline CDR1 reads SGDLS; CDR2 reads YYNGEE. The CDR3 is 15 residues long. CDR3 DNA: TGTGCCAGCAGTGGTGACAGGGGATTAGGGGAGACCCAGTACTTC. Amino acid sequence: CASSGDRGLGETQYF. Full variable domain (outside the CDR3, taken from reference TRBV9 and TRBJ2-5): DSGVTQTPKHLITATGQRVTLRCSPRSGDLSVYWYQQSLDQGLQFLIQYYNGEERAKGNILERFSAQQFPDLHSELNLSSLELGDSALYFCASSGDRGLGETQYFGPGTRLLVL.

This clone was counted between two and nine times. The chain employs TRBV4-3 and TRBJ2-7, with a tentative D call TRBD1 (8 bases). The CDR3 runs 18 residues. The V end was cut by 4 bases, the J end by 9 bases, with 31 bases between. Looked up from germline, CDR1 is LGHNA and CDR2 is YSLEER. CDR3 region: CASSRGGQQGDYEDGQYF. CDR3 sequence (DNA): TGCGCCAGCAGCCGCGGCGGACAACAGGGGGACTACGAAGACGGGCAGTACTTC.

The sample holds one count of this clone. This chain connects TRBV18 to TRBJ1-1, with 7 bases that match TRBD1. Germline CDR1 KGHSH, CDR2 LQKENI. V shed 3 bases and J 0 bases; nucleotides not matched to a gene: 7. This CDR3 is built from 16 residues. The CDR3 region is CASSPGQFFMNTEAFF. The CDR3 bases are TGTGCCAGCTCACCGGGACAGTTTTTCATGAACACTGAAGCTTTCTTT.

The CDR3 DNA reads TGTGCCAGCAGCGGCCCTCCGGGATATAATTCACCCCTCCACTTT. Translated, it gives CASSGPPGYNSPLHF. The chain combines TRBV5-4 with TRBJ1-6; D not certain. V lost 4 bases and J lost 4, with 12 bases in between. From germline, CDR1 is SGHNT and CDR2 YYREEE (reference sequence). The CDR3 extends over 15 amino acids. The variable domain in full, with the rest retrieved from reference TRBV5-4 and TRBJ1-6, is ETGVTQSPTHLIKTRGQQVTLRCSSQSGHNTVSWYQQALGQGPQFIFQYYREEENGRGNFPPRFSGLQFPNYSSELNVNALELDDSALYLCASSGPPGYNSPLHFGNGTRLTVT.

The chain couples TRBV6-5 to TRBJ1-3, with TRBD1 identical over 8 bases. V was pared by 8 bases and J by 0 bases, with 6 bases of the junction left unmatched. Per germline, CDR1 MNHEY and CDR2 SVGAGI. The CDR3 sequence is 15 residues long. CDR3 sequence (DNA): TGTGCCAGCGGCCGACAGGGGACCTCTGGAAACACCATATATTTT. This gives the protein CASGRQGTSGNTIYF.

This chain connects TRBV11-3 to TRBJ2-7, with TRBD1 matching over 10 bases. Germline CDR1 reads SGHNT; CDR2 reads YENEEA. The CDR3 is 14 residues long. The ends lost 5 bases at V and 7 bases at J; junction bases unmatched: 8. The CDR3: CASSPRQGAGEQYF. The DNA of the CDR3 is TGTGCCAGCAGCCCTCGACAGGGGGCCGGGGAGCAGTACTTC.

The chain combines TRBV13 with TRBJ2-5, with TRBD1 identical over 7 bases. The CDR3 sequence is 13 residues long. Per germline, CDR1 PRHDT and CDR2 FYEKMQ (reference sequence). The V gene end was trimmed by 6 bases and the J gene end by 2 bases; junction bases not matched to a gene: 3. This chain's CDR3 is CASRWTGQETQYF. CDR3 coding DNA: TGTGCCAGCAGATGGACAGGTCAAGAGACCCAGTACTTC.

The chain has TRBV7-2 and TRBJ2-3; D may be TRBD1 (5 bases). V gave up 1 base and J gave up 2 bases, with 10 bases separating them. The CDR3 has 15 amino acids. The germline V gene encodes CDR1 SGHTA and CDR2 FQGNSA. The CDR3 DNA sequence: TGTGCCAGCAGCTTAGAGAGACAGCTCACAGATACGCAGTATTTT. Encoded protein: CASSLERQLTDTQYF.

The chain has TRBV5-1 and TRBJ2-3, with TRBD2 identical over 7 bases. The length of the CDR3 is 14 residues. V trimming: 1 base; J trimming: 1 base; junction bases outside the gene matches: 0. From germline, CDR1 is SGHRS and CDR2 YFSETQ. The CDR3 reads CASSLTSGTDTQYF. CDR3 DNA sequence: TGCGCCAGCAGCTTGACTAGCGGCACAGATACGCAGTATTTT.

The V and J genes are TRBV30 and TRBJ1-1; a possible D gene is TRBD1 (5 bases). Trimming shortened V by 6 bases and J by 1 base, and 15 bases separated the two germline ends. Germline loops: CDR1 GTSNPN, CDR2 SVGIG (reference sequence). This CDR3 region has 14 residues. The CDR3 DNA is TGTGCCTGTTCGGAGGGGAGGAGGAACACTGAAGCTTTCTTT. It is translated as CACSEGRRNTEAFF.

A single count supports this clone. The rearrangement links TRBV4-2 to TRBJ2-2, with 7 bases matching TRBD2. There are 16 residues in the CDR3. Germline CDR1 reads LGHNA; CDR2 reads YNFKEQ. Trimming took 0 bases from V and 4 from J; bases not matched to a gene: 5. The CDR3 loop is CASSQDGGVGTGELFF. The CDR3 coding sequence is TGTGCCAGCAGCCAAGATGGGGGGGTGGGCACCGGGGAGCTGTTTTTT.

This clone appeared a few times. V and J are TRBV19 and TRBJ1-3; D is unresolved. The CDR3 has 15 residues. Deletions cut 7 bases from V and 3 bases from J, with 16 bases between. Germline V CDR1 and CDR2: LNHDA, SQIVND (reference sequence). CDR3 DNA sequence: TGTGCCAGTACCGTCAACAGTTTGCTTGGAAACACCATATATTTT. As protein: CASTVNSLLGNTIYF.

The rearrangement joins TRBV4-1 to TRBJ2-3, with 10 bases matching TRBD2. The CDR3 has 17 residues. The trim removed 0 bases at V and 7 bases at J, leaving 10 bases unmatched. The germline V gene encodes CDR1 MGHRA and CDR2 YSYEKL. The CDR3 coding sequence is TGCGCCAGCAGCCAAGAGCCGGCCAGCGGGGGGGTAAATACGCAGTATTTT. This encodes CASSQEPASGGVNTQYF.

The J gene is TRBJ1-6, the V gene TRBV5-4; 9 positions match TRBD1. Germline CDR1 and CDR2: SGHNT and YYREEE (reference sequence). V shed 4 bases, J shed 8 bases, and the junction held 7 bases outside the gene matches. This CDR3 is built from 15 residues. The CDR3 reads CASSRNRGRDSPLHF. The CDR3 DNA reads as TGTGCCAGCAGCCGAAACAGGGGGCGTGATTCACCCCTCCACTTT.

The V gene is TRBV5-1, the J gene TRBJ2-6, with a possible D match to TRBD1 (5 bases). Germline CDR1 and CDR2: SGHRS and YFSETQ. This CDR3 is 16 amino acids long. The V end lost 5 bases, the J end lost 0 bases, and 12 bases lay between the germline ends. CDR3 sequence: CASRYHRTSGANVLTF. CDR3 nucleotides: TGCGCCAGCAGATACCACAGGACCTCTGGGGCCAACGTCCTGACTTTC.

The genes are TRBV9 and TRBJ1-1, with 11 bases aligning to TRBD1. J gave up 0 bases and V 0 bases, and 7 bases lay outside the gene matches. This CDR3 contains 18 residues. Germline CDR1 reads SGDLS; CDR2 reads YYNGEE. The DNA of the CDR3 is TGTGCCAGCAGCGTAGGTGGGGGGGACAGGGGGTTGAACACTGAAGCTTTCTTT. It yields the protein CASSVGGGDRGLNTEAFF.